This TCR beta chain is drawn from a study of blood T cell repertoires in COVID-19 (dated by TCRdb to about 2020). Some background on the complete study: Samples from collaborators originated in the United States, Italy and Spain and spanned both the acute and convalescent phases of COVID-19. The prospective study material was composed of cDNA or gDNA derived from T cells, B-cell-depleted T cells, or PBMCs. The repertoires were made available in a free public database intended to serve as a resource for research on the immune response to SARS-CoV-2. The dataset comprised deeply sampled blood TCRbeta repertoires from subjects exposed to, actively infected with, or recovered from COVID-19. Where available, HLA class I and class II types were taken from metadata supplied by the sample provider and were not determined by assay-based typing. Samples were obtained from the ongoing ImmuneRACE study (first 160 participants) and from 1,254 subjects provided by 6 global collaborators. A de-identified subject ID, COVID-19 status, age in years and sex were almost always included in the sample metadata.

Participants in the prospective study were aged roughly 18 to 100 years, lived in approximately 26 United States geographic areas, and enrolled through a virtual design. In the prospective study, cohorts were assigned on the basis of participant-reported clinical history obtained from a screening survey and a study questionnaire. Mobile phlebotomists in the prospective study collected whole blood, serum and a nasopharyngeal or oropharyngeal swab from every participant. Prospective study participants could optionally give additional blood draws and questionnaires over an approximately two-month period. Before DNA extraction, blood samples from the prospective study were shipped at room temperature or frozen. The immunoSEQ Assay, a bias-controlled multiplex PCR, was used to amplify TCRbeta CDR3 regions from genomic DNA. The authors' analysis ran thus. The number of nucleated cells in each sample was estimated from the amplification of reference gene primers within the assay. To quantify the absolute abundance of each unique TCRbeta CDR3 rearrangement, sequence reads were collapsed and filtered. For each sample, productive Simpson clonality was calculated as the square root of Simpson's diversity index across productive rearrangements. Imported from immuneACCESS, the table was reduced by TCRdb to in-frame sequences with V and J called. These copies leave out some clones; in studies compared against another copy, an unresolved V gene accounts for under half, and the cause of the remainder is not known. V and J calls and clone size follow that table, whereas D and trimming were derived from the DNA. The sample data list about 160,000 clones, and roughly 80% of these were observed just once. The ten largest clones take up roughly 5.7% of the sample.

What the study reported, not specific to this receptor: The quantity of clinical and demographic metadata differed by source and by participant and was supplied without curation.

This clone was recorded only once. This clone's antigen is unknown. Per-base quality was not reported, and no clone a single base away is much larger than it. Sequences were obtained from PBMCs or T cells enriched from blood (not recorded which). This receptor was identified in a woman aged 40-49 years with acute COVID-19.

The CDR3 protein: CASSLNERQETQYF. The sequenced DNA is TGTGCCAGCAGCTTGAATGAGCGGCAAGAGACCCAGTACTTC. The V gene is TRBV5-6 and the J gene is TRBJ2-5, and possibly TRBD2, on 5 matching bases. Trimming removed 1 base from V and 2 bases from J, leaving 9 bases between the germline ends. The CDR1 and CDR2 encoded by the germline V gene are SGHDT and YYEEEE. The CDR3, cysteine through phenylalanine, is 14 amino acids long. This entry keeps only the CDR3 DNA: 42 bases, framed from base 1.